This T cell receptor (beta chain) was sequenced for a study of a mutant IDH1 vaccine in newly diagnosed glioma. In the study overall: Treated patients, 62.5% male and about 38% female, averaged roughly 43 years of age. At week 35 came visit V12, and visit V13 followed at week 47.

Profiled with immunoSEQ multiplex PCR; TCRdb holds only in-frame clones, not every one. The repertoire holds roughly 38,000 clones, with roughly 82% as singletons. This clone has just one count. The antigen is not known. CDR1 and CDR2 (germline): GTSNPN, SVGIG (reference sequence). CDR3 length equals 13 residues. Trimming shortened V by 0 bases and J by 7 bases, and 10 bases separated the two germline ends. Study results and caveats: Seemingly, pseudoprogression had no relation to changes in the top peripheral T cell clonotypes.

The sample's time point: week 47, end of study. The investigators gave 300 ug of mutant IDH1 20-mer peptide in each vaccine dose, together with topical imiquimod. Patients, over weeks 1, 3, 5, 7, 11, 15, 19 and 23, received a total of eight vaccinations. The sample here was PBMCs, taken from a glioma patient whose treatment included an IDH1 peptide vaccine. The TCR sequence derives from a man aged 18 to 29 with glioma. Some clones in this sample may be carry-over from other donors' samples. The V gene is TRBV30, the J gene TRBJ2-1; no definite D call. CDR3 sequence reads: CAWSVGLLNEQFF. The DNA of the CDR3 is TGTGCCTGGAGTGTAGGTCTCCTTAATGAGCAGTTCTTC.